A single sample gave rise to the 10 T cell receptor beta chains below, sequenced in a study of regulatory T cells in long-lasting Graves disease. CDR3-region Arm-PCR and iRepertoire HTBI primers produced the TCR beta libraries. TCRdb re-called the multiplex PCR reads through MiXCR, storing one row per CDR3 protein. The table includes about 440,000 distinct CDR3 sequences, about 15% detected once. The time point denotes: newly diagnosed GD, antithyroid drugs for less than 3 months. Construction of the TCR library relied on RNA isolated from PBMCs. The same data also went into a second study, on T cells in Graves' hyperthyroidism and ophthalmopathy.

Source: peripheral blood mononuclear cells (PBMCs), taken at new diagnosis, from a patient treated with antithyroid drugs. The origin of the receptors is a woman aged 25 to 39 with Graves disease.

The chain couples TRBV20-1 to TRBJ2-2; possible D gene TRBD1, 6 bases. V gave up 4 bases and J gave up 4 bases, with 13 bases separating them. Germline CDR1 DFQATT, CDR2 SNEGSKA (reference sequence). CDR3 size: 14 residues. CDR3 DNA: TGCAGTGCTATGCCCCTAGGGGGCACCGGGGAGCTGTTTTTT. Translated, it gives CSAMPLGGTGELFF.

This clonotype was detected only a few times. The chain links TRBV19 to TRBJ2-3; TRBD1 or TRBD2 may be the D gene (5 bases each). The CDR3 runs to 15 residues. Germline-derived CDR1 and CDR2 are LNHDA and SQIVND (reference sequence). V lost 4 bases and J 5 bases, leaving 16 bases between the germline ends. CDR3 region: CASSNRPQEGDTQYF. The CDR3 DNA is TGTGCCAGTAGTAACAGGCCACAAGAGGGAGATACGCAGTATTTT.

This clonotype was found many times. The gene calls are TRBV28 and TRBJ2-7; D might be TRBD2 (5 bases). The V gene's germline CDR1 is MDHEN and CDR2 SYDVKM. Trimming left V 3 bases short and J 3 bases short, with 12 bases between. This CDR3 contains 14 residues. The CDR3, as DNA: TGTGCCAGCAGTTTCAGCGGAGGACTCTACGAGCAGTACTTC. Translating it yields CASSFSGGLYEQYF.

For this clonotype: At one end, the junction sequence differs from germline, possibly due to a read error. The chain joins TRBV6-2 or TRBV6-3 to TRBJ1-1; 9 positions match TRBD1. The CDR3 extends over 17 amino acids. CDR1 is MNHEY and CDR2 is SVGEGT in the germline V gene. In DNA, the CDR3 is TGTGCCAGCACTTACAGAGGGACAGGGCCTATTAACACTGAAGCTTTCTTT. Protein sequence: CASTYRGTGPINTEAFF.

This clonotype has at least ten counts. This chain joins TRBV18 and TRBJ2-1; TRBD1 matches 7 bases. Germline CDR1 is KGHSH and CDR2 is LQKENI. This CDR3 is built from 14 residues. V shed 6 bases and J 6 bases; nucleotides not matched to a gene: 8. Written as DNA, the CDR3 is TGTGCCAGCTCTCGGGACAGCTACGCCAATGAGCAGTTCTTC. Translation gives CASSRDSYANEQFF.

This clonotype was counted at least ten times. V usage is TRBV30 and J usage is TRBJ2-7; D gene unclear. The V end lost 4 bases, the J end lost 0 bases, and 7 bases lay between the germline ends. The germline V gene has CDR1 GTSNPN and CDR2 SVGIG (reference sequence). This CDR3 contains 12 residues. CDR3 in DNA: TGTGCCTGGACGCGGAGCTCCTACGAGCAGTACTTC. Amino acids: CAWTRSSYEQYF.

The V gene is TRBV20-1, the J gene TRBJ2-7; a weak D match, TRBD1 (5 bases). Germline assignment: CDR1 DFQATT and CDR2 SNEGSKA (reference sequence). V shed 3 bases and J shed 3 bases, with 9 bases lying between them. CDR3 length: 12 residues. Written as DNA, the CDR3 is TGCAGTGCTAGGGGGCAAAACTACGAGCAGTACTTC. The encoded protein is CSARGQNYEQYF.

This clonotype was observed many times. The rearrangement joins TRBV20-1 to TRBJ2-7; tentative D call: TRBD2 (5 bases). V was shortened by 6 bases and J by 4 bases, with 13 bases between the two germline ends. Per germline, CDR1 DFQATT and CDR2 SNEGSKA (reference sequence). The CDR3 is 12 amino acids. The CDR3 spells CSAAPLGYEQYF. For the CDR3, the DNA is TGCAGTGCCGCGCCACTAGGATACGAGCAGTACTTC.

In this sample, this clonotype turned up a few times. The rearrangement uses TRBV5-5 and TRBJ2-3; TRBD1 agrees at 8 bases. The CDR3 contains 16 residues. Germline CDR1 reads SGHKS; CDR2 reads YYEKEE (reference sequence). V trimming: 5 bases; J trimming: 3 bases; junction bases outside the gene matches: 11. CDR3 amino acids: CASRIRSTGATDTQYF. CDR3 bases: TGTGCCAGCAGAATCCGGTCGACAGGGGCTACAGATACGCAGTATTTT.

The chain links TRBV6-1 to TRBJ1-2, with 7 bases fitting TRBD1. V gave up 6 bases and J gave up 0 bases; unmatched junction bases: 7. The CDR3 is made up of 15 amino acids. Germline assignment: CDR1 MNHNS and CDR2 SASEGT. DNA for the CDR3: TGTGCCAGCAGCCCTAGGGGGCTGGCTAACTATGGCTACACCTTC. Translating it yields CASSPRGLANYGYTF.